Presented here are 3 T cell receptor beta chains from one specimen sequenced in a study of OX40 agonist ivuxolimab in advanced cancers. Sequencing used immunoSEQ multiplex PCR; TCRdb keeps in-frame clones, though not all of them. The sample yields some 42,000 clones, roughly 86% seen once. The material was CD4+ or CD8+ T cells sorted from blood, obtained in a trial of the OX40 agonist ivuxolimab. The receptor source for this set is an adult with an advanced solid tumor such as melanoma, head and neck, liver or kidney cancer.

This chain links TRBV7-9 with TRBJ2-2; D not resolved. V lost 3 bases to trimming and J lost 0 bases, with 14 bases between them. CDR1 and CDR2 (germline): SEHNR, FQNEAQ (reference sequence). The CDR3 sequence is 17 residues long. The CDR3 nucleotides are TGTGCCAGCAGCTTTCGGGTTAAACCTCCGAACACCGGGGAGCTGTTTTTT. The encoded protein is CASSFRVKPPNTGELFF.

A remark on this clone: A read error may account for a junction end that differs from germline. The V and J genes are TRBV4-2 and TRBJ2-1; D is possibly TRBD1 (6 bases). Germline V CDR1 and CDR2: LGHNA, YNFKEQ. The CDR3 sequence is 13 residues long. DNA of the CDR3: TGTGCCAGCAGCCAAGATTTGGGGGCAAGGTGGATCTTC. This encodes CASSQDLGARWIF.

The chain has TRBV2 and TRBJ1-5; D possibly corresponds to TRBD1 (5 bases). Deletions cut 6 bases from V and 6 bases from J, with 9 bases between. This CDR3 spans 12 amino acids. CDR1 and CDR2 (germline): SNHLY, FYNNEI. The CDR3 region is CASRRGGQPQHF. CDR3 DNA: TGTGCCAGCAGGAGGGGTGGTCAGCCCCAGCATTTT.